The 23 T cell receptor beta chains below come from one sample, sequenced in a study of control samples from healthy donors and cancer patients. The data were produced by immunoSEQ multiplex PCR, yet TCRdb's version contains in-frame clones alone and is incomplete. This sample has more than 25,000 clones, with approximately 93% found just once. Sequencing was done on a sample of blood. The source of these receptors is a man aged 55 to 70 in good health.

This rearrangement joins TRBV10-3 to TRBJ1-5; D is ambiguous. Trimming removed 3 bases from V and 1 base from J, with 4 bases in between. Per the germline V gene, CDR1 is ENHRY and CDR2 is SYGVKD. CDR3 length: 13 amino acids. This CDR3 reads CAISDLSNQPQHF. CDR3 in DNA: TGTGCCATCAGTGATCTAAGCAATCAGCCCCAGCATTTT.

The V call is TRBV29-1, the J call TRBJ1-3; D is uncertain. CDR3 length equals 13 residues. V lost 5 bases, J lost 0 bases, and 8 bases lay in between. Germline V gene lookup returns CDR1 SQVTM and CDR2 ANQGSEA. The DNA of the CDR3 is TGCAGCGTTTGGGTGGGCTCTGGAAACACCATATATTTT. This sequence encodes CSVWVGSGNTIYF.

V and J are TRBV7-8 and TRBJ1-5; 7 bases align to TRBD1. From germline, CDR1 is SGHVS and CDR2 FQNEAQ. With V trimmed by 4 bases and J by 0 bases, 9 bases remained unmatched. This CDR3 spans 17 amino acids. The chain's CDR3 is CASSSAPGQPSNQPQHF. For the CDR3, the DNA is TGTGCCAGCAGCTCTGCACCGGGACAGCCTAGCAATCAGCCCCAGCATTTT. The full variable domain, in which reference TRBV7-8 and TRBJ1-5 provide the parts outside the CDR3, is GAGVSQSPRYKVAKRGQDVALRCDPISGHVSLFWYQQALGQGPEFLTYFQNEAQLDKSGLPSDRFFAERPEGSVSTLKIQRTQQEDSAVYLCASSSAPGQPSNQPQHFGDGTRLSIL.

The chain employs TRBV14 and TRBJ1-4; the D is unclear. V was trimmed by 1 base and J by 8 bases, leaving 17 bases between them. Germline loops: CDR1 SGHDN, CDR2 FVKESK. CDR3 length equals 16 residues. This CDR3 reads CASSQVRRSPGEKLFF. CDR3 in DNA: TGTGCCAGCAGCCAAGTTAGGCGGAGCCCGGGGGAAAAACTGTTTTTT.

The chain joins TRBV6-2 or TRBV6-3 to TRBJ2-7; TRBD1 matches 9 bases. The J segment lost 6 bases and the V segment lost 4 bases, leaving 10 bases of the junction unmatched. The CDR3 spans 15 residues. Germline assignment: CDR1 MNHEY and CDR2 SVGEGT. The CDR3 sequence is CASSSPGQGPLEQYF. The CDR3 nucleotides read TGTGCCAGCAGTTCGCCGGGACAGGGACCCCTCGAGCAGTACTTC.

This clone was seen once. The rearrangement uses TRBV11-2 and TRBJ1-6; 7 nucleotides match TRBD1. Trimming at V came to 4 bases and at J to 7 bases, leaving 10 bases not matched to a gene. Germline CDR1 reads SGHAT; CDR2 reads FQNNGV. The CDR3 sequence is 16 residues long. CDR3 DNA sequence: TGTGCCAGCAGCTCCTTTTCCGGGACAGTCAATTCACCCCTCCACTTT. Protein: CASSSFSGTVNSPLHF.

This rearrangement joins TRBV28 to TRBJ1-3, with 11 bases aligning to TRBD1. The CDR3 consists of 15 residues. The trim removed 2 bases at V and 7 bases at J, leaving 4 bases unmatched. CDR1 is MDHEN, CDR2 SYDVKM, per germline. DNA for the CDR3: TGTGCCAGCAGTTTAGCCGGGACAGGGGGGAACACCATATATTTT. This translates into CASSLAGTGGNTIYF.

This clone was seen only once. The gene calls are TRBV3-1 (or the pseudogene TRBV3-2) and TRBJ1-2, with 9 bases aligning to TRBD1. The V and J ends lost 3 bases and 8 bases, in that order; junction bases with no gene match: 4. This CDR3 is 13 amino acids long. CDR1 and CDR2 from the germline V gene are LGHDT and YNNKEL (reference sequence). The CDR3 sequence: CASSHGQGRGYTF. CDR3 bases: TGTGCCAGCAGCCATGGACAGGGGCGGGGCTACACCTTC.

The V call is TRBV7-2, the J call TRBJ1-1; D gene uncertain. The CDR3 runs to 13 residues. The V and J ends lost 3 bases and 0 bases respectively, with 5 bases between them. Germline V gives CDR1 SGHTA, CDR2 FQGNSA. CDR3 sequence: CASSFQVNTEAFF. The CDR3 region has the DNA TGTGCCAGCAGCTTCCAGGTGAACACTGAAGCTTTCTTT.

The chain recombines TRBV29-1 with TRBJ2-7; either TRBD1 or TRBD2 may fit D (5 bases each). Trimming shortened V by 4 bases and J by 1 base, and 11 bases separated the two germline ends. CDR1 and CDR2 (germline): SQVTM, ANQGSEA. CDR3 length: 13 amino acids. The CDR3 DNA is TGCAGCGTTGGGCTAGGGGAGTCCTACGAGCAGTACTTC. This codes for CSVGLGESYEQYF.

The V gene is TRBV28, the J gene TRBJ1-2; the D gene is possibly TRBD1 (6 bases). The ends were cut back, 6 bases at V and 8 bases at J, with 16 bases in the middle. This CDR3 has 13 amino acids. CDR1 MDHEN and CDR2 SYDVKM come from the germline V gene. In DNA form, the CDR3 reads TGTGCCAGCAGAATCGGGACAACTGGAGGCTACACCTTC. Amino acid sequence: CASRIGTTGGYTF.

The chain links TRBV6-2 or TRBV6-3 to TRBJ1-1, with a tentative D call TRBD1 (6 bases). Trimming took 0 bases from V and 5 from J, leaving 13 bases between them. This CDR3 is built from 15 residues. The germline CDR1 and CDR2 sequences are MNHEY and SVGEGT. Here the CDR3 reads CASSYSGGAHTEAFF. CDR3 DNA: TGTGCCAGCAGTTACTCGGGGGGCGCGCATACTGAAGCTTTCTTT.

The sample holds one count of this clone. The chain joins TRBV11-2 to TRBJ2-3; TRBD2 is a possible D gene (7 bases). Germline lookup yields CDR1 SGHAT and CDR2 FQNNGV. The length of the CDR3 is 17 residues. The germline V and J ends were trimmed by 5 bases and 1 base, with 19 bases remaining between them. The chain's CDR3 is CASSPMMGGARTDTQYF. In DNA form, the CDR3 reads TGTGCCAGCAGCCCCATGATGGGGGGGGCTCGCACAGATACGCAGTATTTT.

The chain has TRBV15 and TRBJ1-5; D might be TRBD1 (5 bases). Trimming left V 1 base short and J 4 bases short, with 14 bases between. The CDR3 sequence is 16 residues long. From germline, CDR1 is LNHNV and CDR2 YYDKDF (reference sequence). The CDR3 protein is CATSRGDAGANQPQHF. In DNA, the CDR3 is TGTGCCACCAGCAGAGGGGACGCCGGGGCTAATCAGCCCCAGCATTTT. Supplemented by reference TRBV15 and TRBJ1-5, the full variable domain reads DAMVIQNPRYQVTQFGKPVTLSCSQTLNHNVMYWYQQKSSQAPKLLFHYYDKDFNNEADTPDNFQSRRPNTSFCFLDIRSPGLGDTAMYLCATSRGDAGANQPQHFGDGTRLSIL.

This rearrangement joins TRBV7-2 to TRBJ2-1; 14 bases line up with TRBD2. J lost 7 bases, V lost 3 bases, and 5 bases had no gene match. Germline CDR1 reads SGHTA; CDR2 reads FQGNSA. This CDR3 spans 16 amino acids. The CDR3 bases are TGTGCCAGCAGCTTGAGACTAGCGGGGGGGGTGAATGAGCAGTTCTTC. Amino acids: CASSLRLAGGVNEQFF.

The chain is built from TRBV19 and TRBJ2-1; TRBD2 might be the D (5 bases). V was clipped by 4 bases and J by 12 bases, with 16 bases between them. The CDR3 spans 13 residues. From germline, CDR1 is LNHDA and CDR2 SQIVND (reference sequence). The CDR3 sequence: CASSTSLKVGQFF. DNA for the CDR3: TGTGCCAGTAGTACTAGCCTCAAGGTAGGGCAGTTCTTC.

The V call is TRBV11-2, the J call TRBJ1-4; D perhaps matches TRBD1 (6 bases). Trimming left V 4 bases short and J 4 bases short, with 19 bases between. Germline V lookup: CDR1 SGHAT, CDR2 FQNNGV. This CDR3 comprises 17 residues. For the CDR3, the DNA is TGTGCCAGCAGCTGGGGAAAGGGGGTATTTAATAATGAAAAACTGTTTTTT. Amino acid sequence: CASSWGKGVFNNEKLFF.

J is TRBJ1-5 and V is TRBV6-5; D is uncertain. The ends were cut back, 5 bases at V and 3 bases at J, with 8 bases in the middle. There are 13 residues in the CDR3. Germline CDR1 MNHEY, CDR2 SVGAGI. The CDR3 sequence is CASSNTYNQPQHF. The CDR3 DNA reads as TGTGCCAGCAGTAACACCTACAATCAGCCCCAGCATTTT.

This clone was seen a single time. V and J are TRBV18 and TRBJ1-1; D call uncertain. The CDR3 covers 14 residues. Germline-derived CDR1 and CDR2 are KGHSH and LQKENI. V gave up 2 bases and J gave up 4 bases, with 11 bases separating them. The CDR3 sequence: CASSPLDQATEAFF. CDR3 nucleotide sequence: TGTGCCAGCTCACCATTAGACCAGGCCACTGAAGCTTTCTTT.

The CDR3 DNA reads as TGTGCCAGCAGCATAAACAGAGGACCCTACGAGCAGTACTTC. It specifies CASSINRGPYEQYF. The rearrangement joins TRBV13 to TRBJ2-7, with D unclear. The CDR3 spans 14 residues. Germline V gene lookup returns CDR1 PRHDT and CDR2 FYEKMQ (reference sequence). With 5 bases removed from V and 2 bases from J, the gap between germline ends came to 13 bases.

This chain links TRBV5-6 with TRBJ1-1; 7 bases are a match to TRBD1. CDR1 is SGHDT and CDR2 is YYEEEE in the germline V gene. This CDR3 comprises 12 residues. Losses at the gene ends were 4 bases for V and 7 bases for J; bases not matched to a gene: 4. In nucleotides, the CDR3 is TGTGCCAGCAGCGCGGGGACAGTTGAAGCTTTCTTT. It yields the protein CASSAGTVEAFF. The whole variable domain, remainder taken from reference TRBV5-6 and TRBJ1-1, is DAGVTQSPTHLIKTRGQQVTLRCSPKSGHDTVSWYQQALGQGPQFIFQYYEEEERQRGNFPDRFSGHQFPNYSSELNVNALLLGDSALYLCASSAGTVEAFFGQGTRLTVV.

This rearrangement joins TRBV28 to TRBJ2-6; a weak D match, TRBD2 (6 bases). The V gene lost 3 bases and the J gene lost 5 bases, with 8 bases spanning the gap. The CDR3 totals 14 residues. The germline CDR1 and CDR2 sequences are MDHEN and SYDVKM. The CDR3 nucleotides read TGTGCCAGCAGTTTTGGGGGGAGGGCCAACGTCCTGACTTTC. Encoded protein: CASSFGGRANVLTF. Using reference TRBV28 and TRBJ2-6 for the parts outside the CDR3, the full variable domain is DVKVTQSSRYLVKRTGEKVFLECVQDMDHENMFWYRQDPGLGLRLIYFSYDVKMKEKGDIPEGYSVSREKKERFSLILESASTNQTSMYLCASSFGGRANVLTFGAGSRLTVL.

The V and J genes are TRBV23-1 and TRBJ2-3, with 7 bases aligning to TRBD2. Being an ORF, TRBV23-1 has a function that is uncertain. This CDR3 has 19 amino acids. With V trimmed by 4 bases and J by 0 bases, 16 bases remained unmatched. The CDR3 here is CASSPNLPILAESTDTQYF. The CDR3 DNA reads as TGCGCCAGCAGTCCTAACCTCCCCATCCTAGCGGAGAGCACAGATACGCAGTATTTT.